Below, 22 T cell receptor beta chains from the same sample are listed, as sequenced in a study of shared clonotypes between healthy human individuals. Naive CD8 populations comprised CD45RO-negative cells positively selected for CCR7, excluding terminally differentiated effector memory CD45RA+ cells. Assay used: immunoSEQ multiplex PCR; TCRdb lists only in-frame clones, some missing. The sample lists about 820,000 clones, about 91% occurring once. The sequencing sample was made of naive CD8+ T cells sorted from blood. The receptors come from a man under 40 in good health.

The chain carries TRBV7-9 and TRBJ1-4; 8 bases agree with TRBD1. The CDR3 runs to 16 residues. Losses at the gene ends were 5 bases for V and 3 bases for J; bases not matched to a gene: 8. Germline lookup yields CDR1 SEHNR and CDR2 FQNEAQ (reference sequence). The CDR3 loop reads CASSISRTGPNEKLFF. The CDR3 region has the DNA TGTGCCAGCAGCATAAGCAGGACAGGGCCTAATGAAAAACTGTTTTTT.

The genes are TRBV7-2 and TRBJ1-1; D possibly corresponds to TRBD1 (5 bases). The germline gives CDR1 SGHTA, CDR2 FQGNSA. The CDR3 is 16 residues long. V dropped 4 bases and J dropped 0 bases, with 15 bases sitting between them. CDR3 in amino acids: CASSYLPTAMNTEAFF. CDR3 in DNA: TGTGCCAGCAGCTATCTCCCGACAGCGATGAACACTGAAGCTTTCTTT.

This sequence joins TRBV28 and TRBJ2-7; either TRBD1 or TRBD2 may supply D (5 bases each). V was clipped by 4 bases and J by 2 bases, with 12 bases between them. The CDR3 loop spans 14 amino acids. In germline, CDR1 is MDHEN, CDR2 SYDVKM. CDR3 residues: CASSWGGGTYEQYF. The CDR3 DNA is TGTGCCAGCAGTTGGGGTGGGGGTACCTACGAGCAGTACTTC.

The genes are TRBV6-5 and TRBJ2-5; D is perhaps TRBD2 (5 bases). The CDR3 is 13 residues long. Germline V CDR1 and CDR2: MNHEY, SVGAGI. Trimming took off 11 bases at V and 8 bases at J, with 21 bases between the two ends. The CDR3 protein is CAASGGLSETQYF. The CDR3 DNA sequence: TGTGCCGCGAGCGGCGGATTGTCTGAAACCCAGTACTTC.

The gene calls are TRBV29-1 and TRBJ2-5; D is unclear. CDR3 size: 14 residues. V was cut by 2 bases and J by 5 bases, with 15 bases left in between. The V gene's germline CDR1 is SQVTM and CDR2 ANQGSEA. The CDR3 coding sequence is TGCAGCGTTGAATTACGAGGTTTCGGCGAGACCCAGTACTTC. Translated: CSVELRGFGETQYF.

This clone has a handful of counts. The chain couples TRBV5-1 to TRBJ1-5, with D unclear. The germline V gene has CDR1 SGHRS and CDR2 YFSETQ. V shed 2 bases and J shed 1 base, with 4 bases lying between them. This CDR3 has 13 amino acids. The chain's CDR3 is CASSLDSNQPQHF. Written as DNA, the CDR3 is TGCGCCAGCAGCTTAGACAGCAATCAGCCCCAGCATTTT.

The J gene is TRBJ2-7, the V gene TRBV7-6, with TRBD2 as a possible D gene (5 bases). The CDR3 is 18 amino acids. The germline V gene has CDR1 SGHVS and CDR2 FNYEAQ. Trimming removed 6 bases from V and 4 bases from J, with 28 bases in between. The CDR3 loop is CASRPYWPYWGVWYEQYF. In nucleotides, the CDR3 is TGTGCCAGCAGACCTTATTGGCCTTACTGGGGAGTGTGGTACGAGCAGTACTTC. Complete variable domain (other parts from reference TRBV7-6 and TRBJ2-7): GAGVSQSPRYKVTKRGQDVALRCDPISGHVSLYWYRQALGQGPEFLTYFNYEAQQDKSGLPNDRFSAERPEGSISTLTIQRTEQRDSAMYRCASRPYWPYWGVWYEQYFGPGTRLTVT.

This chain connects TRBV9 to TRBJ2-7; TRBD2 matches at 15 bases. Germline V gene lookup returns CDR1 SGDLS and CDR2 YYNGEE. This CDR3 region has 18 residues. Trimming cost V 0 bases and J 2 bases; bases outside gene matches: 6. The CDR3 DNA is TGTGCCAGCAGCGTAGGGGGACTAGCGGGAGGCACCCCCTACGAGCAGTACTTC. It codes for CASSVGGLAGGTPYEQYF.

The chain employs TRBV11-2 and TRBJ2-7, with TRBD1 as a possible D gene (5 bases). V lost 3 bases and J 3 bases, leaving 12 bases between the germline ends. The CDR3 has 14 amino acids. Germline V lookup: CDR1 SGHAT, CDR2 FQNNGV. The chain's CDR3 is CASSLAGHNYEQYF. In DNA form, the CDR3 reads TGTGCCAGCAGCTTGGCTGGACACAACTACGAGCAGTACTTC.

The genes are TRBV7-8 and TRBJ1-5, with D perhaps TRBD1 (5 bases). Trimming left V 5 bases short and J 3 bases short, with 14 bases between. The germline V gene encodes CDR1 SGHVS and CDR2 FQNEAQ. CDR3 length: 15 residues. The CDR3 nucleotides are TGTGCCAGCAGCCCGGTCGACAGTTTCAATCAGCCCCAGCATTTT. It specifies CASSPVDSFNQPQHF.

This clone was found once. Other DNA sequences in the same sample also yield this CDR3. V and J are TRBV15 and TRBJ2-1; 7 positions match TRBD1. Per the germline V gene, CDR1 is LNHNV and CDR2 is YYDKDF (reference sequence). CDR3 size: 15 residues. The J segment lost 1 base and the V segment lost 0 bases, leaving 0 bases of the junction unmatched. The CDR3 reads CATSRDRGSYNEQFF. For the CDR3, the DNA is TGTGCCACCAGCAGAGACAGGGGGTCCTACAATGAGCAGTTCTTC.

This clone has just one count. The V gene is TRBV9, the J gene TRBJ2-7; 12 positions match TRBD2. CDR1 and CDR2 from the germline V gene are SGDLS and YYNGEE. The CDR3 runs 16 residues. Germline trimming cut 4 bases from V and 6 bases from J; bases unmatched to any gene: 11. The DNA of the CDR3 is TGTGCCAGCAGCAAGCTAGCGGGAGGGGTAAGCGGCGAGCAGTACTTC. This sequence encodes CASSKLAGGVSGEQYF.

The CDR3 DNA reads TGTGCCAGCAGTTCCCGATCAACAGGGGAAGCTTTCTTT. Translation gives CASSSRSTGEAFF. J is TRBJ1-1 and V is TRBV27, with D possibly TRBD1 on 6 matching bases. V dropped 4 bases and J dropped 8 bases, with 14 bases sitting between them. CDR1 and CDR2 from the germline V gene are MNHEY and SMNVEV (reference sequence). The CDR3 totals 13 residues.

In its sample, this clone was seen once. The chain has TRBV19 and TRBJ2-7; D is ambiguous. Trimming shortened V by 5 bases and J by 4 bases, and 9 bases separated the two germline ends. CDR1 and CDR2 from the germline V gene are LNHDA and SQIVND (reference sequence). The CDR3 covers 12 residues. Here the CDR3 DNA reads TGTGCCAGTAGTTCACCGCAATACGAGCAGTACTTC. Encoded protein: CASSSPQYEQYF.

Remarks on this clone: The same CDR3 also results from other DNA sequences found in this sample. The CDR3 here is CASSQGPSYEQYF. The CDR3 DNA sequence: TGCGCCAGCAGCCAAGGCCCCAGTTACGAGCAGTACTTC. The chain combines TRBV4-1 with TRBJ2-7; no clear D gene. The CDR3 consists of 13 residues. Germline assignment: CDR1 MGHRA and CDR2 YSYEKL. V lost 1 base, J lost 4 bases, and 8 bases lay in between.

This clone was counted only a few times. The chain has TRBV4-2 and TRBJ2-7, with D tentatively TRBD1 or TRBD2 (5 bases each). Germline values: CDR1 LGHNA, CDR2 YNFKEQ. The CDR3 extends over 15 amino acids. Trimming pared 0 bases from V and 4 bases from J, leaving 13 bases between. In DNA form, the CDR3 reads TGTGCCAGCAGCCAAGATCGCGGCAGGGAGTACGAGCAGTACTTC. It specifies CASSQDRGREYEQYF.

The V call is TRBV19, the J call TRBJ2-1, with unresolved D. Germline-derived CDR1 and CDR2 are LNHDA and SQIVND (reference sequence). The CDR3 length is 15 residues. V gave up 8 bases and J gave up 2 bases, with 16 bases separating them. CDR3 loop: CASRVVAVAYNEQFF. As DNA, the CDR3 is TGTGCCAGTCGGGTCGTGGCGGTAGCCTACAATGAGCAGTTCTTC.

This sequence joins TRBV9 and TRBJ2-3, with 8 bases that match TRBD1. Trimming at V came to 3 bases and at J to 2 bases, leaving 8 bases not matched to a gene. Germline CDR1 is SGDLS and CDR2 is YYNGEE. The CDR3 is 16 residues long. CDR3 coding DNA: TGTGCCAGCAGCGAACGACAGGGGATGGTCACAGATACGCAGTATTTT. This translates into CASSERQGMVTDTQYF.

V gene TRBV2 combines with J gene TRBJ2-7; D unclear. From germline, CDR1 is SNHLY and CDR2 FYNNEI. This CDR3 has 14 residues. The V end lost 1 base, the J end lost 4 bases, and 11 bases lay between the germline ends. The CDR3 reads CASSEVERVYEQYF. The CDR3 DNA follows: TGTGCCAGCAGTGAAGTGGAGAGAGTATACGAGCAGTACTTC.

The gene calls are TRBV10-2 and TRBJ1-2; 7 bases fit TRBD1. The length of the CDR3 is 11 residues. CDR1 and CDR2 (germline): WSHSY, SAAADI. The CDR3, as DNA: TGCGCGACACAGGGGAACTATGGCTACACCTTC. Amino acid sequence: CATQGNYGYTF.

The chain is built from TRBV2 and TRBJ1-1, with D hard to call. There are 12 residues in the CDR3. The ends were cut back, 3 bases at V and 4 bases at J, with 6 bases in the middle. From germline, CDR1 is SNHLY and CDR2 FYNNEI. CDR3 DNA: TGTGCCAGCAGTGAGACCCCCACTGAAGCTTTCTTT. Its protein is CASSETPTEAFF.

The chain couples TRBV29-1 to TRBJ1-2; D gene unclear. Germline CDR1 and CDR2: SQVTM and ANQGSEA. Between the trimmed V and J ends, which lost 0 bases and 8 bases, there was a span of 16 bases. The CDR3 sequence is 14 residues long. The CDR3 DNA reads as TGCAGCGTTGAAGATATAACCCCAATCGGGGGCTACACCTTC. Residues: CSVEDITPIGGYTF.